This T cell receptor beta chain originates from a study of shared clonotypes between healthy human individuals. The study's findings and limits: All-four-donor shared clonotypes had higher generation probabilities than non-shared clonotypes did. A generally larger estimated richness was seen in naive subsets than in memory subsets. Roughly 5% of naive CD4 clonotypes were common to a few donors.

To note about this clone: Its antigen remains unidentified.

Looked up from germline, CDR1 is MNHNS and CDR2 is SASEGT. This CDR3 is 14 amino acids long. With 4 bases removed from V and 0 bases from J, the gap between germline ends came to 7 bases. TCRdb's copy holds only in-frame clones and misses some; the assay was immunoSEQ multiplex PCR. Of millions of clones listed, around 94% were seen once; the top ten hold 0.13% to 0.15%. Sequenced: naive CD4+ T cells sorted from blood. Subset defined: CD45RA+ positively selected. This rearrangement joins TRBV6-1 to TRBJ1-5, with D hard to call. The clonotype originates from a man between 18 and 29 years old in good health. This CDR3 is CASSGAGSNQPQHF. In DNA form, the CDR3 reads TGTGCCAGCAGTGGGGCCGGTAGCAATCAGCCCCAGCATTTT.